These 11 T cell receptor beta chains were all obtained from the same sample, sequenced in a study of blood T cells in healthy people across ages. Next came a second PCR, run for about 6 to 12 cycles, which used a sample-barcoded 5' primer along with a J-beta primer mix. TCRdb reprocessed the 5' RACE reads via MiXCR and lists one record per CDR3 protein. The table includes some 560,000 distinct CDR3 sequences, over 25% detected once. The same data also contributed to another study, on T cells of mothers and their children.

Sample: blood. Every receptor here comes from a boy younger than 10 in good health.

The gene calls are TRBV9 and TRBJ1-4, with 8 bases aligning to TRBD1. V lost 4 bases, J lost 7 bases, and 6 bases stayed unmatched. Looked up from germline, CDR1 is SGDLS and CDR2 is YYNGEE. The CDR3 has 14 amino acids. CDR3 sequence: CASSRGQGTEKLFF. The CDR3 DNA follows: TGTGCCAGCAGCCGTGGACAGGGCACTGAAAAACTGTTTTTT.

Only a few counts were recorded for this clonotype. The V gene is TRBV13, the J gene TRBJ2-5, with D possibly called TRBD1 or TRBD2 (6 bases each). The J call may be wrong; the DNA end is better matched by TRBJ2-7. CDR1 is PRHDT and CDR2 is FYEKMQ in the germline V gene (reference sequence). The CDR3 contains 17 residues. The CDR3 loop reads CASSLGQGGGIPYEQYF. For the CDR3, the DNA is TGTGCCAGCAGCTTAGGACAGGGAGGCGGTATCCCCTACGAGCAGTACTTC.

Points on this clonotype: Lacking the conserved final phenylalanine or tryptophan, this CDR3 likely reflects a read error. This chain joins TRBV29-1 and TRBJ2-5, with D tentatively TRBD2 (7 bases). The J call may be incorrect, as the DNA end agrees better with TRBJ2-1. Germline lookup yields CDR1 SQVTM and CDR2 ANQGSEA. The CDR3 has 15 amino acids. The CDR3: CSVEGGRGWKGEQFS. The CDR3 DNA is TGCAGCGTTGAAGGTGGGAGGGGGTGGAAGGGTGAGCAGTTCTCC.

The chain combines TRBV11-2 with TRBJ2-1; D not certain. With 5 bases removed from V and 0 bases from J, the gap between germline ends came to 11 bases. CDR3 length: 15 residues. Germline V gene data show CDR1 as SGHAT and CDR2 as FQNNGV. CDR3 nucleotide sequence: TGTGCCAGCAGCCCCTGGAGTAGCTCCTACAATGAGCAGTTCTTC. Translating gives CASSPWSSSYNEQFF.

This clonotype showed up just a few times. The V call is TRBV10-3, the J call TRBJ2-2; no firm D call. V dropped 7 bases and J dropped 2 bases, with 11 bases sitting between them. Germline V gene data show CDR1 as ENHRY and CDR2 as SYGVKD. This CDR3 contains 14 residues. This chain's CDR3 is CAIKRVINTGELFF. CDR3 coding DNA: TGTGCCATCAAGCGTGTAATCAACACCGGGGAGCTGTTTTTT.

This clonotype showed up many times. This rearrangement joins TRBV27 to TRBJ2-5; perhaps TRBD2 as D (6 bases). Germline V gene data show CDR1 as MNHEY and CDR2 as SMNVEV (reference sequence). Trimming removed 8 bases at V and 4 bases at J, with 14 bases between. The CDR3 has 13 amino acids. The CDR3 DNA follows: TGTGCCAGCGGTCTGGGGGGAAGAGAGACCCAGTACTTC. Translation: CASGLGGRETQYF.

This sequence joins TRBV7-2 and TRBJ1-2; maybe TRBD1 (6 bases). Germline V lookup: CDR1 SGHTA, CDR2 FQGNSA. This CDR3 comprises 15 residues. Trimming removed 1 base at V and 6 bases at J, with 15 bases between. DNA for the CDR3: TGTGCCAGCAGCTTAGGATGGGGGGCGCATGATGGCTACACCTTC. This encodes CASSLGWGAHDGYTF. The whole variable domain, filled in from reference TRBV7-2 and TRBJ1-2, reads GAGVSQSPSNKVTEKGKDVELRCDPISGHTALYWYRQSLGQGLEFLIYFQGNSAPDKSGLPSDRFSAERTGGSVSTLTIQRTQQEDSAVYLCASSLGWGAHDGYTFGSGTRLTVV.

The chain uses TRBV2 and TRBJ2-5; D perhaps matches TRBD1 (5 bases). With the DNA end fitting TRBJ2-7 better, the J assignment may be wrong. CDR1 is SNHLY and CDR2 is FYNNEI in the germline V gene. This CDR3 is built from 13 residues. The CDR3 bases are TGTGCCAGCAGTGAATTTAGAACAGGCGAGCAGTACTTC. This translates into CASSEFRTGEQYF.

In this sample, this clonotype turned up a few times. V gene TRBV11-2 combines with J gene TRBJ1-4, with D possibly matching TRBD1 (5 bases). This CDR3 is 16 amino acids long. The germline V and J ends were trimmed by 2 bases and 4 bases, with 14 bases remaining between them. The germline V gene encodes CDR1 SGHAT and CDR2 FQNNGV. CDR3 sequence (DNA): TGTGCCAGCAGCTTACCCCCGGGGGAGTTTAATGAAAAACTGTTTTTT. This sequence encodes CASSLPPGEFNEKLFF.

This clonotype was counted only a few times. The chain carries TRBV27 and TRBJ2-5; 9 bases fit TRBD1. The J call may be wrong; the DNA end is better matched by TRBJ2-7. This CDR3 comprises 17 residues. The V gene's germline CDR1 is MNHEY and CDR2 SMNVEV (reference sequence). This CDR3 reads CASSKGQGLLSGYEQYF. The CDR3 nucleotides are TGTGCCAGCAGTAAGGGACAGGGTCTACTTTCAGGCTACGAGCAGTACTTC.

This clonotype has just a few counts. The rearrangement uses TRBV19 and TRBJ2-4; unclear D gene. The CDR3 extends over 13 amino acids. Germline V gene lookup returns CDR1 LNHDA and CDR2 SQIVND (reference sequence). The V and J ends lost 5 bases and 7 bases respectively, with 12 bases between them. CDR3 nucleotide sequence: TGTGCCAGTAGTGGCGGCCTTGGGAACATTCAGTACTTC. Its translation: CASSGGLGNIQYF.